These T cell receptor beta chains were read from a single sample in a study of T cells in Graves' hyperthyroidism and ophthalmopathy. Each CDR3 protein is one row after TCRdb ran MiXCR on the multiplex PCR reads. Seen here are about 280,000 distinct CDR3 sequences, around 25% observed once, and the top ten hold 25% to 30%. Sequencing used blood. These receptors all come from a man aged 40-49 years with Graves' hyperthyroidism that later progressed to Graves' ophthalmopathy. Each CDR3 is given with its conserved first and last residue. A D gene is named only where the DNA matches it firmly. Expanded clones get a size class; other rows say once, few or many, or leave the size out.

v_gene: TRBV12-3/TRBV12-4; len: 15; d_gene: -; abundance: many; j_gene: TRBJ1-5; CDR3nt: TGTGCCAGCAGTTTAGGGGTAGCTGGCAATCAGCCCCAGCATTTT; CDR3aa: CASSLGVAGNQPQHF
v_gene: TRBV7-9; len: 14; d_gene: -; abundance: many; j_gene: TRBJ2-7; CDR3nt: TGTGCCAGCAGCCCTCACTCGTCAGGGAACGAGCAGTACTTC; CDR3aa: CASSPHSSGNEQYF
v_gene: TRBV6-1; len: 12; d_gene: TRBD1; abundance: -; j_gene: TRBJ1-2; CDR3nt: TGTGCCAGTTCGGACAGGGGCCATGGCTACACCTTC; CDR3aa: CASSDRGHGYTF
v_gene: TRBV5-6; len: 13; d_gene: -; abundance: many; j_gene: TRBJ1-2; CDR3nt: TGTGCCAGCAGTGGGACAACCAACTATGGCTACACCTTC; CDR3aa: CASSGTTNYGYTF
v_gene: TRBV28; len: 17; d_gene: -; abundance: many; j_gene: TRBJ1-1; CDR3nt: TGTGCCAGCCTTGGGTTGGGGGCCTTAGGGTTTAGCACTGAAGCTTTCTTT; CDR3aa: CASLGLGALGFSTEAFF
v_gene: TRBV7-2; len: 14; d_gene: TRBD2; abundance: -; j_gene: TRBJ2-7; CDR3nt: TGTGCCAGCACCCTAGCGGGAGCCAACTACGAGCAGTACTTC; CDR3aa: CASTLAGANYEQYF
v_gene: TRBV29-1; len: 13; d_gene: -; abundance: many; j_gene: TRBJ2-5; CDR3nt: TGCAGCGTTGGTTCCAGACGGGGCGAGACCCAGTACTTC; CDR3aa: CSVGSRRGETQYF
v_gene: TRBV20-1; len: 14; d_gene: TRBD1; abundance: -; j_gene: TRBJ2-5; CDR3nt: TGCAGTGCTCCCCGAGACAGGGTCGGAGAGACCCAGTACTTC; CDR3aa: CSAPRDRVGETQYF
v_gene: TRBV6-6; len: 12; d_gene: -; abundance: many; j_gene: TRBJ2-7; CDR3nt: TGTGCCAGCAGCCAAACAGGGAACGAGCAGTACTTC; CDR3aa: CASSQTGNEQYF
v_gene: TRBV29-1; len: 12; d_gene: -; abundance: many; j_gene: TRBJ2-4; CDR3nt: TGCAGCGTTGGTGTGGGAGATAACATTCAGTACTTC; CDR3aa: CSVGVGDNIQYF
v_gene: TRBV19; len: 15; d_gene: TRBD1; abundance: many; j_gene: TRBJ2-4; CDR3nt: TGTGCCAGTAGTATAATAGGGCAGGGGGAAAACATTCAGTACTTC; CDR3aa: CASSIIGQGENIQYF
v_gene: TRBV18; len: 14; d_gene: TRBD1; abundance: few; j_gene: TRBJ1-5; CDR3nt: TGTGCCAGCTCATCCCAGGGGGACGGTCAGCCCCAGCATTTT; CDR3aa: CASSSQGDGQPQHF
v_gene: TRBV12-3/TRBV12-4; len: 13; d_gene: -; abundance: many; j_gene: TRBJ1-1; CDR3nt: TGTGCCAGCAGTTTGGATGCGAACACTGAAGCTTTCTTT; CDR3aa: CASSLDANTEAFF
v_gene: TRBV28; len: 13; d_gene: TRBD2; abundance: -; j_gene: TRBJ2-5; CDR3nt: TGTGCCAGCAGTATCCGGGAGGACGGGACCCAGTACTTC; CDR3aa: CASSIREDGTQYF
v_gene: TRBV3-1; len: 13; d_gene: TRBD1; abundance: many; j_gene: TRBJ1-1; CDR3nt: TGTGCCAGCGGACAGGGGGTTTTGGGTGAAGCTTTCTTT; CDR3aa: CASGQGVLGEAFF
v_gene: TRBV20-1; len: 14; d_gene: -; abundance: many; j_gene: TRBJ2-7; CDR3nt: TGCAGTGCTAGAGACCAGACTAGAAACTACGAGCAGTACTTC; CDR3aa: CSARDQTRNYEQYF
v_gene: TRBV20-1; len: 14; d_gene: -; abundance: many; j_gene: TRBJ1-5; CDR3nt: TGCAGTGCGCGGGCGGTGCAGGGGAATCAGCCCCAGCATTTT; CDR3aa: CSARAVQGNQPQHF
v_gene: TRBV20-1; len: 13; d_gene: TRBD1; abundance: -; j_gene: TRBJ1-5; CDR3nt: TGCAGTGCGGGACAGGGGAACTATCAGCCCCAGCATTTT; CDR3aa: CSAGQGNYQPQHF
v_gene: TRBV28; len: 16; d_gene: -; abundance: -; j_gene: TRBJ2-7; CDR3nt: TGTGCCAGCAGTTTTGACGGGGCAGGAGGGTCCTACGAGCAGTACTTC; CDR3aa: CASSFDGAGGSYEQYF
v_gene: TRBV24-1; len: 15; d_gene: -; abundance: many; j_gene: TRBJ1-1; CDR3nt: TGTGCCACCAGTGAGGACGGAGGAGGGAACACTGAAGCTTTCTTT; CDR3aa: CATSEDGGGNTEAFF
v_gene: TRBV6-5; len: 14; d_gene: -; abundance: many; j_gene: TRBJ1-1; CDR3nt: TGTGCCAGCAGTTACAGGGGATCCCTCACTGAAGCTTTCTTT; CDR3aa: CASSYRGSLTEAFF
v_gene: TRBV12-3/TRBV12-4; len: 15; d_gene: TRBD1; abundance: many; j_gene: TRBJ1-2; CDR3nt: TGTGCCAGCAGTCCTATCCGGGACAGGGGATTTGGCTACACCTTC; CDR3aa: CASSPIRDRGFGYTF
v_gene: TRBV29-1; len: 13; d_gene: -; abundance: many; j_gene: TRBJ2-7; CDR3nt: TGCAGCGCGAATTCCGGGACCGGCTACGAGCAGTACTTC; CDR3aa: CSANSGTGYEQYF
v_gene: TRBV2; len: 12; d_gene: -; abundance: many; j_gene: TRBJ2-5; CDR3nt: TGTGCCAGCAAAGTCGGGGTTGAGACCCAGTACTTC; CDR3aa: CASKVGVETQYF